Listed below are T cell receptor beta chains from one sample, sequenced in a study of early T cells in non-severe SARS-CoV-2 infection. TCRdb re-analysed the 5' RACE reads in MiXCR, keeping a single row per CDR3 protein. The data show more than 35,000 distinct CDR3 sequences, roughly 5.3% seen once. Sequenced material: whole blood. The receptors originated from an adult who was a healthcare worker with PCR-confirmed SARS-CoV-2 infection or an uninfected control (not recorded which). Both conserved end residues are part of each CDR3. Fields, in order: clone size, J gene, D gene, V gene, CDR3 length, CDR3 protein, CDR3 DNA. A D gene is named only where the DNA matches it firmly. Expanded clones get a size class; other rows say once, few or many, or leave the size out.

>many|TRBJ1-2|-|TRBV25-1|16
CASSEGGTRGFRGYTF
TGTGCCAGCAGTGAGGGCGGTACGAGGGGATTTCGTGGCTACACCTTC
>-|TRBJ1-6|TRBD1|TRBV12-3/TRBV12-4|14
CASGTTGRNSPLHF
TGTGCCAGCGGCACGACAGGGAGGAATTCACCCCTCCACTTT
>many|TRBJ1-1|-|TRBV6-5|14
CASSYFPGRGEAFF
TGTGCCAGCAGTTACTTCCCTGGCAGGGGTGAAGCTTTCTTT
>-|TRBJ1-6|-|TRBV2|14
CASKNREGNSPLHF
TGTGCCAGCAAGAACAGGGAAGGGAATTCACCCCTCCACTTT
>many|TRBJ2-1|TRBD2|TRBV6-6|15
CASIDGAAGTNEQFF
TGTGCCAGCATCGACGGGGCAGCGGGGACGAATGAGCAGTTCTTC
>many|TRBJ1-5|-|TRBV19|12
CASSMRWEPQHF
TGTGCCAGTAGTATGAGGTGGGAGCCCCAGCATTTT
>many|TRBJ1-6|TRBD1|TRBV9|14
CASSPRDRLAPLHF
TGTGCCAGCAGCCCACGGGACAGGTTAGCCCCCCTCCACTTT
>-|TRBJ2-3|-|TRBV12-5|15
CASGPLGGATDTQYF
TGTGCTAGTGGTCCACTCGGAGGGGCCACAGATACGCAGTATTTT
>many|TRBJ2-7|TRBD2|TRBV7-2|15
CASSLTGTSGENWYF
TGTGCCAGCAGCTTAACCGGGACTAGCGGGGAAAATTGGTACTTC
>-|TRBJ2-7|TRBD1|TRBV5-5|13
CASSPDRGYEQYF
TGTGCCAGCAGCCCGGACAGGGGTTACGAGCAGTACTTC
>few|TRBJ2-3|-|TRBV5-5|15
CASSLGIAYTDTQYF
TGTGCCAGCAGCTTGGGCATAGCTTACACAGATACGCAGTATTTT
>few|TRBJ1-5|TRBD1|TRBV28|15
CASSFGDRDNQPQHF
TGTGCCAGCAGTTTTGGGGACAGGGATAATCAGCCCCAGCATTTT
>many|TRBJ1-5|TRBD1|TRBV12-3/TRBV12-4|14
CASSLQTGDQPQHF
TGTGCCAGCAGTTTACAAACAGGGGATCAGCCCCAGCATTTT
>many|TRBJ2-3|-|TRBV6-2/TRBV6-3|16
CASSYALGGSTDTQYF
TGTGCCAGCAGTTACGCCCTAGGGGGGAGCACAGATACGCAGTATTTT
>many|TRBJ2-3|TRBD2|TRBV30|14
CAWSVGGSTDTQYF
TGTGCCTGGAGTGTCGGGGGGAGCACAGATACGCAGTATTTT
>few|TRBJ2-5|-|TRBV7-6|16
CASSPRSGLLQETQYF
TGTGCCAGCAGCCCAAGAAGTGGATTACTCCAAGAGACCCAGTACTTC
>few|TRBJ1-4|TRBD1|TRBV15|14
CATTRTGANEKLFF
TGTGCCACCACCAGGACAGGGGCTAATGAAAAACTGTTTTTT
>many|TRBJ2-2|TRBD1|TRBV25-1|15
CASSALDRETGELFF
TGTGCCAGCAGTGCCTTGGACAGGGAGACCGGGGAGCTGTTTTTT
>-|TRBJ2-7|-|TRBV2|15
CASSAGTETPYEQYF
TGTGCCAGCAGTGCCGGGACCGAGACCCCCTACGAGCAGTACTTC
>many|TRBJ2-7|-|TRBV20-1|15
CSARAPGGGKFEQYF
TGCAGTGCTAGGGCCCCTGGGGGCGGGAAGTTCGAGCAGTACTTC
>many|TRBJ1-1|-|TRBV10-3|14
CAISEADGYTEAFF
TGTGCCATCAGTGAGGCGGACGGATACACTGAAGCTTTCTTT
>many|TRBJ2-5|-|TRBV20-1|15
CSARDPQGRQETQYF
TGCAGTGCTAGAGATCCGCAGGGGCGGCAAGAGACCCAGTACTTC
>many|TRBJ2-1|-|TRBV7-2|14
CASSPPEWPYEQFF
TGTGCCAGCAGCCCACCCGAGTGGCCCTATGAGCAGTTCTTC
>many|TRBJ1-6|-|TRBV4-1|15
CASSHGTGAGSPLHF
TGCGCCAGCAGCCATGGGACCGGTGCGGGTTCACCCCTCCACTTT
>few|TRBJ1-4|-|TRBV10-3|12
CAISDTGRGSEF
TGTGCCATCAGTGATACGGGCAGGGGCAGTGAATTT
>many|TRBJ1-1|-|TRBV24-1|14
CATRLKPMNTEAFF
TGTGCCACCAGGCTAAAACCCATGAACACTGAAGCTTTCTTT
>many|TRBJ2-7|-|TRBV5-1|16
CASSLAGTSGGYEQYF
TGCGCCAGCAGCTTGGCCGGGACCTCAGGCGGGTACGAGCAGTACTTC
>few|TRBJ2-3|TRBD2|TRBV20-1|13
CSASGTTDDTQYF
TGCAGTGCTAGCGGGACTACAGACGATACGCAGTATTTT
>many|TRBJ2-2|-|TRBV7-8|15
CASSLRGPNTGELFF
TGTGCCAGCAGCTTAAGGGGCCCAAACACCGGGGAGCTGTTTTTT
>-|TRBJ2-1|TRBD1|TRBV7-3|15
CASSSTGGFYNEQFF
TGTGCCAGCAGCTCGACAGGGGGCTTCTACAATGAGCAGTTCTTC
>few|TRBJ2-2|TRBD1|TRBV6-5|18
CASSYWATGEGSTGELFF
TGTGCCAGCAGTTACTGGGCGACAGGGGAAGGTTCGACCGGGGAGCTGTTTTTT
>-|TRBJ1-1|-|TRBV2|12
CASRYGNTEAFF
TGTGCCAGCAGATATGGGAACACTGAAGCTTTCTTT
>medium-sized|TRBJ2-7|-|TRBV2|11
CASSEGFEQYF
TGTGCCAGCAGTGAGGGGTTCGAGCAGTACTTC
>many|TRBJ2-1|-|TRBV24-1|15
CATRPSGADYNEQFF
TGTGCCACTAGACCCTCAGGGGCGGATTACAATGAGCAGTTCTTC
>many|TRBJ2-3|-|TRBV6-6|14
CASSYSVSTDTQYF
TGTGCCAGCAGTTACTCGGTCAGCACAGATACGCAGTATTTT
>many|TRBJ1-2|-|TRBV5-4|13
CASSLGTRQSYTF
TGTGCCAGCAGCTTGGGGACAAGGCAAAGCTACACCTTC
>-|TRBJ2-6|-|TRBV19|14
CASSTRDRPNVLTF
TGTGCCAGTAGTACCCGAGATAGGCCCAACGTCCTGACTTTC
>many|TRBJ1-5|TRBD1|TRBV20-1|14
CSASTGYSNQPQHF
TGCAGTGCTTCGACAGGGTATAGCAATCAGCCCCAGCATTTT
>many|TRBJ1-2|-|TRBV6-1|14
CASRIDYHNYGYTF
TGTGCCAGCAGGATAGATTACCATAACTATGGCTACACCTTC
>many|TRBJ2-2|TRBD2|TRBV12-3/TRBV12-4|19
CASSHLTPGTSGSTGELFF
TGTGCCAGCAGCCACCTTACTCCCGGGACTAGCGGGAGTACCGGGGAGCTGTTTTTT
>many|TRBJ2-1|TRBD1|TRBV30|13
CAWNDRGGNEQFF
TGTGCCTGGAACGACAGGGGAGGCAATGAGCAGTTCTTC
>many|TRBJ2-7|TRBD1|TRBV7-6|15
CASSLRSGGAYEQYF
TGTGCCAGCAGTCTTAGATCAGGGGGTGCCTACGAGCAGTACTTC
>-|TRBJ1-1|TRBD1|TRBV27|13
CATRGQGGTEAFF
TGTGCCACGCGGGGACAGGGAGGCACTGAAGCTTTCTTT
>many|TRBJ1-1|-|TRBV29-1|13
CSVEGQTNTEAFF
TGCAGCGTTGAAGGACAGACGAACACTGAAGCTTTCTTT
>many|TRBJ2-1|-|TRBV12-3/TRBV12-4|15
CASSQGQLTYNEQFF
TGTGCCAGCAGCCAGGGACAACTTACCTACAATGAGCAGTTCTTC
>many|TRBJ1-6|-|TRBV5-8|12
CASGLTDSPLHF
TGTGCCAGCGGGCTAACTGATTCACCCCTCCACTTT
>-|TRBJ2-1|-|TRBV19|14
CASSGLSSYNEQFF
TGTGCCAGTAGTGGACTATCTTCCTACAATGAGCAGTTCTTC
>many|TRBJ1-2|TRBD1|TRBV13|14
CASSLGTGDYGYTF
TGTGCCAGCAGCCTTGGGACAGGAGACTATGGCTACACCTTC
>few|TRBJ2-3|TRBD1|TRBV18|14
CASSTGGVTDTQYF
TGTGCCAGCTCAACAGGGGGCGTTACAGATACGCAGTATTTT
>many|TRBJ1-6|-|TRBV6-5|15
CASSYSGIINSPLHF
TGTGCCAGCAGTTACTCAGGGATCATTAATTCACCCCTCCACTTT
>few|TRBJ1-1|-|TRBV7-6|13
CASSLARADEAFF
TGTGCCAGCAGCTTAGCGCGAGCAGATGAAGCTTTCTTT